Each of the 8 T cell receptor beta chains below was sequenced from the same sample in a study of CD8 T cells in ankylosing spondylitis. General study findings and limits: For ankylosing spondylitis blood, a TCR beta motif of seven to nine highly homologous variants appeared characteristic.

These TCRs are of unknown antigen specificity. TCRdb analysed the 5' RACE reads with MiXCR anew, one entry per CDR3 protein. This sample yields roughly 700,000 distinct CDR3 sequences, of which around 19% are seen a single time; 15% to 20% belongs to the top ten. Sequencing was performed on blood, either unsorted or a sorted T cell fraction (not recorded which). All receptors derive from a male donor with ankylosing spondylitis.

This clonotype appeared a few times. The V call is TRBV12-3 or TRBV12-4, the J call TRBJ1-2; no reliable D call. This CDR3 is built from 13 residues. The germline V and J ends were trimmed by 5 bases and 2 bases, with 9 bases remaining between them. The chain's CDR3 is CASSISGNYGYTF. The CDR3, as DNA: TGTGCCAGCAGTATCTCCGGAAACTATGGCTACACCTTC.

V and J are TRBV19 and TRBJ2-2; possible D gene TRBD2, 5 bases. Trimming removed 3 bases at V and 7 bases at J, with 6 bases between. The CDR3 extends over 12 amino acids. CDR1 is LNHDA and CDR2 is SQIVND in the germline V gene (reference sequence). For the CDR3, the DNA is TGTGCCAGTAGTATCGGGGTCGGGGAGCTGTTTTTT. Translating gives CASSIGVGELFF.

V is TRBV9 and J is TRBJ2-6, with D maybe TRBD1 (6 bases). Trimming removed 0 bases at V and 0 bases at J, with 10 bases between. Germline V gene lookup returns CDR1 SGDLS and CDR2 YYNGEE. There are 17 residues in the CDR3. The CDR3 DNA sequence: TGTGCCAGCAGCGTAGTGGTCAGGGGCTCTGGGGCCAACGTCCTGACTTTC. It yields the protein CASSVVVRGSGANVLTF.

This clonotype has more than one count but fewer than ten. The chain recombines TRBV27 with TRBJ2-7; D might be TRBD2 (5 bases). Per germline, CDR1 MNHEY and CDR2 SMNVEV (reference sequence). Trimming shortened V by 4 bases and J by 3 bases, and 10 bases separated the two germline ends. The CDR3 spans 13 residues. This CDR3 is CASSWYSGYEQYF. The CDR3 nucleotides are TGTGCCAGCAGTTGGTACAGCGGCTACGAGCAGTACTTC.

This clonotype was seen only a few times. This chain joins TRBV7-9 and TRBJ2-6, with D uncertain. The CDR3 is 16 residues long. Trimming cost V 0 bases and J 5 bases, with 11 bases left between them. Germline CDR1 is SEHNR and CDR2 is FQNEAQ (reference sequence). The CDR3 protein is CASSLASQLWANVLTF. The DNA for the CDR3 is TGTGCCAGCAGCTTAGCGTCCCAGTTGTGGGCCAACGTCCTGACTTTC.

This clonotype was seen only a few times. The rearrangement uses TRBV11-2 and TRBJ2-1; unclear D gene. CDR3 size: 17 residues. V was shortened by 5 bases and J by 0 bases, with 17 bases between the two germline ends. Germline CDR1 is SGHAT and CDR2 is FQNNGV. The CDR3 DNA follows: TGTGCCAGCAGCCTAGGACGGTACATTACCTCCTACAATGAGCAGTTCTTC. Its translation is CASSLGRYITSYNEQFF. The full variable domain, rest sourced from reference TRBV11-2 and TRBJ2-1, is EAGVAQSPRYKIIEKRQSVAFWCNPISGHATLYWYQQILGQGPKLLIQFQNNGVVDDSQLPKDRFSAERLKGVDSTLKIQPAKLEDSAVYLCASSLGRYITSYNEQFFGPGTRLTVL.

This clonotype has more than one count but fewer than ten. This chain connects TRBV15 to TRBJ2-3, with 10 bases identical to TRBD2. Looked up from germline, CDR1 is LNHNV and CDR2 is YYDKDF (reference sequence). Trimming cost V 5 bases and J 7 bases; bases outside gene matches: 18. The CDR3 is 18 residues long. CDR3 sequence (DNA): TGTGCCACCAGCGATGGGGCTAGCGGGAGAATCCGGTTACATACGCAGTATTTT. Translation: CATSDGASGRIRLHTQYF.

The chain links TRBV5-8 to TRBJ2-7; D may correspond to TRBD1 or TRBD2 (6 bases each). The V end lost 0 bases, the J end lost 10 bases, and 20 bases lay between the germline ends. Germline assignment: CDR1 SGHTS and CDR2 YDEGEE. The CDR3 length is 15 residues. In nucleotides, the CDR3 is TGTGCCAGCAGCTTGGTAGCCGGGGGCAGCGTGGCACAGTACTTC. This codes for CASSLVAGGSVAQYF.